Below, 24 T cell receptor beta chains from the same sample are listed, as sequenced in a study of T cell responses to AZD1222 COVID-19 vaccine. The repertoire was sequenced with immunoSEQ multiplex PCR; TCRdb's copy has only in-frame clones and lacks some. Of 160,000 or so clones in the sample, 88% are singletons; the top ten hold 4% to 5.5%. The material sequenced was peripheral blood, taken 28 days after the second AZD1222 dose. These receptors originate from an adult who received the AZD1222 COVID-19 vaccine.

The chain is built from TRBV10-3 and TRBJ1-6; D is unresolved. V lost 2 bases and J lost 10, with 15 bases in between. CDR1 and CDR2 (germline): ENHRY, SYGVKD. The CDR3 is made up of 15 amino acids. CDR3 residues: CAISEKEDLNSPLHF. CDR3 coding DNA: TGTGCCATCAGTGAGAAGGAAGATTTAAACTCACCCCTCCACTTT.

Here the CDR3 reads CASRPQGNVRCFF. Written as DNA, the CDR3 is TGTGCCAGCAGGCCACAGGGGAATGTCCGATGCTTCTTT. The rearrangement joins TRBV7-9 to TRBJ1-1; 7 nucleotides line up with TRBD1. The germline V gene encodes CDR1 SEHNR and CDR2 FQNEAQ (reference sequence). V lost 6 bases, J lost 14 bases, and 15 bases stayed unmatched. The CDR3 length is 13 residues.

This rearrangement joins TRBV3-1 (or the pseudogene TRBV3-2) to TRBJ2-3; D is perhaps TRBD2 (6 bases). The germline V and J ends were trimmed by 0 bases and 1 base, with 8 bases remaining between them. CDR1 and CDR2 from the germline V gene are LGHDT and YNNKEL (reference sequence). CDR3 size: 15 residues. CDR3 protein: CASSQDRGGTDTQYF. For the CDR3, the DNA is TGTGCCAGCAGCCAAGATCGCGGGGGCACAGATACGCAGTATTTT.

The chain recombines TRBV6-6 with TRBJ1-5, with a possible D match to TRBD1 (5 bases). Trimming removed 6 bases at V and 5 bases at J, with 8 bases between. The V gene's germline CDR1 is MNHNY and CDR2 SVGAGI (reference sequence). The CDR3 extends over 12 amino acids. The DNA of the CDR3 is TGTGCCAGCAGCTGGGGGGATCAGCCCCAGCATTTT. Protein: CASSWGDQPQHF.

The chain uses TRBV13 and TRBJ2-7, with TRBD2 matching over 7 bases. Germline V lookup: CDR1 PRHDT, CDR2 FYEKMQ (reference sequence). This CDR3 is built from 14 residues. V trimming: 0 bases; J trimming: 2 bases; junction bases outside the gene matches: 1. For the CDR3, the DNA is TGTGCCAGCAGCTTAGGACGGGGGGCCTACGAGCAGTACTTC. Its protein product is CASSLGRGAYEQYF.

The chain uses TRBV12-3 or TRBV12-4 and TRBJ1-1; possible D gene TRBD1, 5 bases. The CDR3 is made up of 13 amino acids. Trimming stripped 2 bases from V and 5 bases from J, with 9 bases between. CDR3 DNA: TGTGCCAGCAGTTTACAGGGTCGGACTGAAGCTTTCTTT. Its protein is CASSLQGRTEAFF.

This clone was recorded once. The germline gene is not matched at one end of the junction; a read error may be the cause. V usage is TRBV12-3 or TRBV12-4 and J usage is TRBJ1-3; D uncertain. The CDR3 is 12 amino acids. CDR3 coding DNA: TGTGCCAGCAGCCCCTCTCGAAACACCATATATTTT. Translation: CASSPSRNTIYF.

The rearrangement uses TRBV5-6 and TRBJ1-6, with TRBD1 as a possible D gene (6 bases). The CDR3 runs to 15 residues. The V end lost 0 bases, the J end lost 10 bases, and 14 bases lay between the germline ends. CDR1 SGHDT and CDR2 YYEEEE come from the germline V gene. For the CDR3, the DNA is TGTGCCAGCAGCTTGGTGATCGGGGACACATCACCCCTCCACTTT. Protein: CASSLVIGDTSPLHF.

CDR3 nucleotides: TGTGCCAGCAGCCAGGGGGAGGGGGCCCTCGGGGCTTTCTTT. Translated: CASSQGEGALGAFF. The chain carries TRBV3-1 (or the pseudogene TRBV3-2) and TRBJ1-1, with 7 bases fitting TRBD1. The germline CDR1 and CDR2 sequences are LGHDT and YNNKEL (reference sequence). The CDR3 extends over 14 amino acids. J lost 11 bases, V lost 3 bases, and 12 bases had no gene match.

The rearrangement uses TRBV30 and TRBJ1-1; D is ambiguous. CDR1 and CDR2 (germline): GTSNPN, SVGIG (reference sequence). This CDR3 has 12 amino acids. V was shortened by 5 bases and J by 0 bases, with 7 bases between the two germline ends. The DNA of the CDR3 is TGTGCCTGGGGACCGCTGAACACTGAAGCTTTCTTT. Protein product: CAWGPLNTEAFF.

The rearrangement uses TRBV3-1 (or the pseudogene TRBV3-2) and TRBJ1-2, with D perhaps TRBD1 (5 bases). The CDR3 loop spans 17 amino acids. Trimming took off 4 bases at V and 8 bases at J, with 26 bases between the two ends. CDR1 and CDR2 from the germline V gene are LGHDT and YNNKEL (reference sequence). The DNA of the CDR3 is TGTGCCAGCAGCCGCTCATCGGGACTCCTTGTTCCGGAGGGCTACACCTTC. Amino acid sequence: CASSRSSGLLVPEGYTF.

The chain couples TRBV4-1 to TRBJ1-6; the D is unclear. Germline V CDR1 and CDR2: MGHRA, YSYEKL. V was clipped by 3 bases and J by 5 bases, with 11 bases between them. CDR3 length equals 15 residues. CDR3 sequence (DNA): TGCGCCAGCAGCCAGGCCGACAATAATAATTCACCCCTCCACTTT. Encoded protein: CASSQADNNNSPLHF.

This sequence joins TRBV6-5 and TRBJ1-6; no definite D call. The CDR3 runs 14 residues. The germline gives CDR1 MNHEY, CDR2 SVGAGI. Trimming shortened V by 6 bases and J by 7 bases, and 13 bases separated the two germline ends. In DNA form, the CDR3 reads TGTGCCAGCAGCCCGAATTGGTCGAATTCACCCCTCCACTTT. It translates to CASSPNWSNSPLHF.

The genes are TRBV2 and TRBJ1-5; no clear D gene. The germline CDR1 and CDR2 sequences are SNHLY and FYNNEI. The CDR3 length is 16 residues. Between the trimmed V and J ends, which lost 8 bases and 1 base, there was a span of 18 bases. In nucleotides, the CDR3 is TGTGCCAGCCAAGTCCTGGTTGGTAGGAGCAATCAGCCCCAGCATTTT. Amino acid sequence: CASQVLVGRSNQPQHF. Supplemented by reference TRBV2 and TRBJ1-5, the full variable domain reads EPEVTQTPSHQVTQMGQEVILRCVPISNHLYFYWYRQILGQKVEFLVSFYNNEISEKSEIFDDQFSVERPDGSNFTLKIRSTKLEDSAMYFCASQVLVGRSNQPQHFGDGTRLSIL.

The chain is built from TRBV19 and TRBJ1-5; TRBD1 is a possible D gene (6 bases). V dropped 5 bases and J dropped 4 bases, with 12 bases sitting between them. This CDR3 has 14 amino acids. Per the germline V gene, CDR1 is LNHDA and CDR2 is SQIVND (reference sequence). CDR3 sequence: CASSGGGLNQPQHF. The CDR3 DNA sequence: TGTGCCAGTAGTGGAGGGGGATTGAATCAGCCCCAGCATTTT.

The rearrangement uses TRBV6-5 and TRBJ1-1; TRBD1 aligns across 8 bases. Losses at the gene ends were 6 bases for V and 5 bases for J; bases not matched to a gene: 8. The CDR3 contains 14 residues. Germline CDR1 is MNHEY and CDR2 is SVGAGI. The CDR3 DNA reads as TGTGCCAGCAGCACGACAGGGGTCGTAACTGAAGCTTTCTTT. Translation gives CASSTTGVVTEAFF.

This clone was detected once. This chain joins TRBV4-1 and TRBJ1-1; no clear D gene. Looked up from germline, CDR1 is MGHRA and CDR2 is YSYEKL. The CDR3 spans 13 residues. V was trimmed by 0 bases and J by 8 bases, leaving 10 bases between them. In DNA form, the CDR3 reads TGCGCCAGCAGCCAAGAATCCCCGGGCGAAGCTTTCTTT. Amino acids: CASSQESPGEAFF.

The chain couples TRBV29-1 to TRBJ1-1; TRBD1 aligns across 8 bases. The CDR3 is 13 residues long. V was pared by 6 bases and J by 3 bases, with 6 bases of the junction left unmatched. Germline assignment: CDR1 SQVTM and CDR2 ANQGSEA. CDR3 amino acids: CSVDRVLDTEAFF. CDR3 coding DNA: TGCAGCGTGGACAGGGTTTTGGACACTGAAGCTTTCTTT. Full variable domain (rest looked up from reference TRBV29-1 and TRBJ1-1): SAVISQKPSRDICQRGTSLTIQCQVDSQVTMMFWYRQQPGQSLTLIATANQGSEATYESGFVIDKFPISRPNLTFSTLTVSNMSPEDSSIYLCSVDRVLDTEAFFGQGTRLTVV.

J is TRBJ1-5 and V is TRBV30; 7 positions match TRBD1. The ends lost 3 bases at V and 9 bases at J; junction bases unmatched: 11. The CDR3 is 14 amino acids. Germline CDR1 is GTSNPN and CDR2 is SVGIG (reference sequence). CDR3 sequence reads: CAWRGDREKLPQHF. DNA for the CDR3: TGTGCCTGGAGGGGAGACAGGGAGAAGTTGCCCCAGCATTTT.

The chain is built from TRBV11-3 and TRBJ2-7, with TRBD1 identical over 11 bases. V shed 1 base and J 0 bases; nucleotides not matched to a gene: 2. The CDR3 extends over 16 amino acids. CDR1 and CDR2 from the germline V gene are SGHNT and YENEEA. In DNA, the CDR3 is TGTGCCAGCAGCTTAGGCGGGACAGGGGGCTCCTACGAGCAGTACTTC. Encoded protein: CASSLGGTGGSYEQYF.

The V call is TRBV7-2, the J call TRBJ2-3; 9 bases are shared with TRBD1. Germline V CDR1 and CDR2: SGHTA, FQGNSA. Trimming cost V 5 bases and J 2 bases; bases outside gene matches: 2. This CDR3 is built from 14 residues. CDR3 protein: CASSEQGATDTQYF. Written as DNA, the CDR3 is TGTGCCAGCAGCGAACAGGGGGCCACAGATACGCAGTATTTT.

V is TRBV5-4 and J is TRBJ1-2; 9 nucleotides align to TRBD1. With 0 bases clipped from V and 6 bases from J, the junction kept 3 bases outside the gene matches. Germline V gives CDR1 SGHNT, CDR2 YYREEE (reference sequence). There are 14 residues in the CDR3. CDR3 region: CASSLGRTGDGYTF. The CDR3 nucleotides read TGTGCCAGCAGCTTGGGAAGGACAGGGGATGGCTACACCTTC.

A word on this clone: A read error may produce the germline difference seen at one junction end. This rearrangement joins TRBV29-1 to TRBJ2-4; D unresolved. The CDR3 loop spans 13 amino acids. CDR1 and CDR2 (germline): SQVTM, ANQGSEA. CDR3 nucleotide sequence: TGCAGCGTTTTGACTCTTGCAATAGGCATTCGGTACTTC. Translated, it gives CSVLTLAIGIRYF. Full variable domain (missing parts from reference TRBV29-1 and TRBJ2-4): SAVISQKPSRDICQRGTSLTIQCQVDSQVTMMFWYRQQPGQSLTLIATANQGSEATYESGFVIDKFPISRPNLTFSTLTVSNMSPEDSSIYLCSVLTLAIGIRYFGAGTRLSVL.

This chain connects TRBV30 to TRBJ1-2, with 10 positions matching TRBD1. The CDR3 runs to 17 residues. The junction had 11 bases not matched to a gene; V was cut back by 2 bases and J by 2 bases. Per the germline V gene, CDR1 is GTSNPN and CDR2 is SVGIG (reference sequence). In nucleotides, the CDR3 is TGTGCCTGGAGTCAGAGGGGTGTGACAGGGGGCAACTATGGCTACACCTTC. Its translation is CAWSQRGVTGGNYGYTF.